A single sample is the source of the 30 T cell receptor beta chains below, sequenced in a study of cytomegalovirus exposure and HLA in healthy donors. The PCR had 60 Vbeta and 13 Jbeta primers. Using immunoSEQ multiplex PCR, the repertoire was profiled, and TCRdb retains in-frame clones only, with some absent. The repertoire consists of about 160,000 clones, with about 81% occurring once and the leading ten covering approximately 2%. The source material was PBMCs. These receptors were obtained from a woman younger than 35 in good health and CMV-seronegative.

The chain has TRBV6-1 and TRBJ1-1, with D possibly being TRBD1 (5 bases). The germline V and J ends were trimmed by 3 bases and 5 bases, with 10 bases remaining between them. There are 13 residues in the CDR3. Germline CDR1 and CDR2: MNHNS and SASEGT. CDR3 DNA: TGTGCCAGCAGTGATACAGGAGGGACTGAAGCTTTCTTT. Translating it yields CASSDTGGTEAFF.

The V call is TRBV2, the J call TRBJ1-6; no clear D gene. CDR1 and CDR2 from the germline V gene are SNHLY and FYNNEI. The CDR3 consists of 16 residues. The V gene lost 2 bases and the J gene lost 3 bases, with 11 bases spanning the gap. The CDR3 DNA reads as TGTGCCAGCAGTGAATCTGTATCCCTCTATAATTCACCCCTCCACTTT. Protein product: CASSESVSLYNSPLHF.

The V call is TRBV19, the J call TRBJ2-7; D is ambiguous. Trimming pared 3 bases from V and 3 bases from J, leaving 9 bases between. CDR3 length equals 13 residues. Per the germline V gene, CDR1 is LNHDA and CDR2 is SQIVND (reference sequence). CDR3: CASSIGAVYEQYF. The CDR3 nucleotides read TGTGCCAGTAGTATCGGAGCCGTCTACGAGCAGTACTTC.

J is TRBJ1-2 and V is TRBV7-3; no clear D gene. The germline V gene has CDR1 SGHTA and CDR2 FQGTGA. The CDR3 has 13 residues. Trimming cost V 8 bases and J 4 bases, with 14 bases left between them. The CDR3 is CASLQSGSYGYTF. The CDR3 DNA follows: TGTGCCAGCCTCCAGTCGGGGTCCTATGGCTACACCTTC.

J is TRBJ2-5 and V is TRBV28; TRBD1 matches at 11 bases. V lost 4 bases and J lost 11; bases outside the gene matches: 12. The CDR3 is 15 residues long. Germline values: CDR1 MDHEN, CDR2 SYDVKM. CDR3 sequence: CASSSESDRGREQYF. The CDR3 nucleotides read TGTGCCAGCAGTTCGGAGTCGGACAGGGGGCGTGAGCAGTACTTC. The variable domain in full, with the rest retrieved from reference TRBV28 and TRBJ2-5, is DVKVTQSSRYLVKRTGEKVFLECVQDMDHENMFWYRQDPGLGLRLIYFSYDVKMKEKGDIPEGYSVSREKKERFSLILESASTNQTSMYLCASSSESDRGREQYFGPGTRLLVL.

The rearrangement uses TRBV28 and TRBJ1-1; D is unresolved. The V end was cut by 7 bases, the J end by 5 bases, with 11 bases between. Germline V gene sequence: CDR1 MDHEN, CDR2 SYDVKM. CDR3 length: 12 residues. The CDR3 protein is CASKTVGTEAFF. Here the CDR3 DNA reads TGTGCCAGCAAAACAGTCGGAACTGAAGCTTTCTTT.

The rearrangement uses TRBV18 and TRBJ2-2; 8 nucleotides align to TRBD1. The CDR3 sequence is 16 residues long. V lost 1 base to trimming and J lost 4 bases; unmatched junction nucleotides: 5. Germline CDR1 is KGHSH and CDR2 is LQKENI. Here the CDR3 DNA reads TGTGCCAGCTCACCACAGGACAGGGAGGTCACCGGGGAGCTGTTTTTT. Encoded protein: CASSPQDREVTGELFF.

This clone was seen more than once but under ten times. The chain couples TRBV5-1 to TRBJ1-2; D is perhaps TRBD1 (6 bases). V lost 0 bases and J lost 1, with 7 bases in between. CDR3 size: 14 residues. Germline V gives CDR1 SGHRS, CDR2 YFSETQ. The CDR3 DNA reads as TGCGCCAGCAGCTTGGTAGGGGGTAACTATGGCTACACCTTC. Encoded protein: CASSLVGGNYGYTF.

In this sample, this clone turned up a few times. V usage is TRBV13 and J usage is TRBJ1-2, with a tentative D call TRBD1 (6 bases). The V end was cut by 5 bases, the J end by 3 bases, with 13 bases between. The CDR3 is 14 residues long. Per the germline V gene, CDR1 is PRHDT and CDR2 is FYEKMQ (reference sequence). CDR3 sequence (DNA): TGTGCCAGCAGCATACAGACAGGAGACTATGGCTACACCTTC. Amino acids: CASSIQTGDYGYTF.

In its sample, this clone was seen once. The V and J genes are TRBV5-3 and TRBJ2-7; possible D gene TRBD2, 6 bases. TRBV5-3 is flagged as an ORF with uncertain function. The germline V and J ends were trimmed by 4 bases and 0 bases, with 14 bases remaining between them. This CDR3 region has 15 residues. The CDR3 bases are TGTGCCAGAAGCCCCCGGAGGGTTCCCTCCTACGAGCAGTACTTC. It specifies CARSPRRVPSYEQYF.

This clone is a singleton in its sample. V gene TRBV10-3 combines with J gene TRBJ2-5, with D perhaps TRBD2 (6 bases). Trimming shortened V by 8 bases and J by 1 base, and 8 bases separated the two germline ends. The CDR3 contains 12 residues. From germline, CDR1 is ENHRY and CDR2 SYGVKD. The CDR3 here is CAIGTPQETQYF. As DNA, the CDR3 is TGTGCCATCGGGACTCCCCAAGAGACCCAGTACTTC.

The count of this clone is one. The V call is TRBV7-9, the J call TRBJ1-2, with a possible D match to TRBD1 (6 bases). The CDR3 spans 15 residues. Trimming left V 2 bases short and J 8 bases short, with 18 bases between. The germline CDR1 and CDR2 sequences are SEHNR and FQNEAQ (reference sequence). CDR3 DNA: TGTGCCAGCAGCTTATCAAGACAGGCCAGGAGAGGCTACACCTTC. Translated, it gives CASSLSRQARRGYTF.

J is TRBJ1-1 and V is TRBV11-2; D unresolved. Trimming took off 1 base at V and 1 base at J, with 13 bases between the two ends. The CDR3 covers 16 residues. Germline V gene sequence: CDR1 SGHAT, CDR2 FQNNGV. The CDR3 loop is CASSLAGMRRNTEAFF. The CDR3 nucleotides are TGTGCCAGCAGCTTAGCTGGTATGCGCCGGAACACTGAAGCTTTCTTT.

The V call is TRBV28, the J call TRBJ1-5, with 9 bases aligning to TRBD1. This CDR3 has 16 amino acids. The J segment lost 5 bases and the V segment lost 2 bases, leaving 7 bases of the junction unmatched. In germline, CDR1 is MDHEN, CDR2 SYDVKM. CDR3 in amino acids: CASSLSQDRGHQPQHF. CDR3 in DNA: TGTGCCAGCAGTTTAAGTCAGGACAGGGGCCATCAGCCCCAGCATTTT. Looking up the rest from reference TRBV28 and TRBJ1-5 gives the full variable domain: DVKVTQSSRYLVKRTGEKVFLECVQDMDHENMFWYRQDPGLGLRLIYFSYDVKMKEKGDIPEGYSVSREKKERFSLILESASTNQTSMYLCASSLSQDRGHQPQHFGDGTRLSIL.

The rearrangement uses TRBV7-2 and TRBJ2-2, with D possibly matching TRBD2 (6 bases). Germline CDR1 SGHTA, CDR2 FQGNSA. V lost 2 bases, J lost 1 base, and 8 bases lay in between. The CDR3 runs 15 residues. CDR3 loop: CASSLRLGNTGELFF. In DNA form, the CDR3 reads TGTGCCAGCAGCTTAAGACTAGGGAACACCGGGGAGCTGTTTTTT.

The rearrangement joins TRBV9 to TRBJ2-6; D remains ambiguous. Germline V gene data show CDR1 as SGDLS and CDR2 as YYNGEE. This CDR3 has 15 residues. Trimming left V 0 bases short and J 0 bases short, with 4 bases between. The CDR3 spells CASSVGGSGANVLTF. The CDR3 nucleotides are TGTGCCAGCAGCGTAGGAGGCTCTGGGGCCAACGTCCTGACTTTC.

The rearrangement uses TRBV19 and TRBJ2-1, with a weak D call TRBD1 (6 bases). This CDR3 region has 15 residues. Trimming cost V 3 bases and J 4 bases, with 13 bases left between them. The germline CDR1 and CDR2 sequences are LNHDA and SQIVND (reference sequence). DNA of the CDR3: TGTGCCAGTAGTATGGGGACACGATCATACAATGAGCAGTTCTTC. Translating gives CASSMGTRSYNEQFF.

This chain joins TRBV5-1 and TRBJ1-2; no definite D call. This CDR3 region has 13 residues. The V gene lost 5 bases and the J gene lost 4 bases, with 12 bases spanning the gap. Germline assignment: CDR1 SGHRS and CDR2 YFSETQ. CDR3 sequence reads: CASSAGEGYGYTF. The DNA of the CDR3 is TGCGCCAGCAGTGCTGGGGAGGGCTATGGCTACACCTTC.

This chain links TRBV27 with TRBJ2-1; 12 bases line up with TRBD2. CDR3 length: 18 residues. The trim removed 5 bases at V and 4 bases at J, leaving 12 bases unmatched. CDR1 and CDR2 (germline): MNHEY, SMNVEV (reference sequence). DNA for the CDR3: TGTGCCAGCAGTCCACTCCCCTCCACTAGCGGGGGGTACAATGAGCAGTTCTTC. Protein sequence: CASSPLPSTSGGYNEQFF.

V gene TRBV7-8 combines with J gene TRBJ1-4; 7 nucleotides align to TRBD1. The CDR3 runs to 18 residues. Germline V CDR1 and CDR2: SGHVS, FQNEAQ. The ends lost 6 bases at V and 0 bases at J; junction bases unmatched: 13. The CDR3 coding sequence is TGTGCCAGCAGTCAGATACGGGACAGACGTGCAACTAATGAAAAACTGTTTTTT. As protein: CASSQIRDRRATNEKLFF.

The chain couples TRBV13 to TRBJ2-1, with TRBD1 matching 7 bases. Germline V gene data show CDR1 as PRHDT and CDR2 as FYEKMQ (reference sequence). Trimming took 3 bases from V and 1 from J; bases not matched to a gene: 3. CDR3 size: 15 residues. The CDR3 bases are TGTGCCAGCAGCTTTACAGGGGTATCCTACAATGAGCAGTTCTTC. It yields the protein CASSFTGVSYNEQFF.

The rearrangement links TRBV6-1 to TRBJ1-3, with a possible D match to TRBD1 (6 bases). Germline assignment: CDR1 MNHNS and CDR2 SASEGT. The V and J ends lost 6 bases and 1 base respectively, with 7 bases between them. The CDR3 has 13 residues. In DNA form, the CDR3 reads TGTGCCAGCAGGCAGGGGTCTGGAAACACCATATATTTT. It encodes CASRQGSGNTIYF.

Only a few counts were recorded for this clone. The V gene is TRBV5-1, the J gene TRBJ1-6; 11 nucleotides align to TRBD1. V lost 4 bases to trimming and J lost 7 bases; unmatched junction nucleotides: 7. This CDR3 region has 16 residues. Per germline, CDR1 SGHRS and CDR2 YFSETQ. The CDR3 DNA sequence: TGCGCCAGCAGCAAGGGACAGGGGGTAAACAATTCACCCCTCCACTTT. This encodes CASSKGQGVNNSPLHF.

The chain couples TRBV2 to TRBJ2-7, with 8 bases fitting TRBD1. The junction had 4 bases not matched to a gene; V was cut back by 6 bases and J by 3 bases. CDR1 and CDR2 from the germline V gene are SNHLY and FYNNEI. The CDR3 loop spans 13 amino acids. CDR3 region: CASRVGQDYEQYF. The CDR3 nucleotides read TGTGCCAGCAGGGTGGGACAGGACTACGAGCAGTACTTC.

CDR3 region: CATTGLAGTLETQYF. The CDR3 DNA reads TGTGCCACTACAGGACTAGCGGGGACCTTGGAGACCCAGTACTTC. The J gene is TRBJ2-5, the V gene TRBV6-6; 12 bases map to TRBD2. CDR1 is MNHNY, CDR2 SVGAGI, per germline (reference sequence). CDR3 length: 15 residues. V trimming: 10 bases; J trimming: 5 bases; junction bases outside the gene matches: 11.

The chain uses TRBV11-2 and TRBJ2-7, with TRBD2 matching 9 bases. V was pared by 4 bases and J by 3 bases, with 19 bases of the junction left unmatched. CDR3 length: 19 amino acids. CDR1 and CDR2 from the germline V gene are SGHAT and FQNNGV. The CDR3 reads CASSSYWRGGSQARYEQYF. Written as DNA, the CDR3 is TGTGCCAGCAGCTCCTATTGGCGGGGGGGAAGTCAGGCCCGCTACGAGCAGTACTTC.

The V call is TRBV5-8, the J call TRBJ2-1; D is uncertain. V lost 4 bases and J lost 4, with 6 bases in between. CDR1 and CDR2 (germline): SGHTS, YDEGEE. This CDR3 has 12 amino acids. The DNA for the CDR3 is TGTGCCAGCAGCCCAGGATACAATGAGCAGTTCTTC. It specifies CASSPGYNEQFF. The whole variable domain, remainder taken from reference TRBV5-8 and TRBJ2-1, is EAGVTQSPTHLIKTRGQQATLRCSPISGHTSVYWYQQALGLGLQFLLWYDEGEERNRGNFPPRFSGRQFPNYSSELNVNALELEDSALYLCASSPGYNEQFFGPGTRLTVL.

In this sample, this clone turned up once. The rearrangement joins TRBV4-1 to TRBJ2-5; 8 nucleotides agree with TRBD2. Germline V gene data show CDR1 as MGHRA and CDR2 as YSYEKL. This CDR3 region has 16 residues. V shed 0 bases, J shed 4 bases, and the junction held 7 bases outside the gene matches. In nucleotides, the CDR3 is TGCGCCAGCAGCCAAGAGGGACGGGGGGGGGCAGAGACCCAGTACTTC. Translating gives CASSQEGRGGAETQYF.

The V call is TRBV29-1, the J call TRBJ2-5, with 13 bases matching TRBD2. The CDR3 is 16 residues long. CDR1 and CDR2 (germline): SQVTM, ANQGSEA. V dropped 4 bases and J dropped 3; count of bases not matched to a gene: 8. The CDR3 DNA reads as TGCAGCGTTGGTACCCCCGGGACTAGCGGGAAAGAGACCCAGTACTTC. It specifies CSVGTPGTSGKETQYF.

This clone showed up just a few times. The chain joins TRBV28 to TRBJ2-7, with 9 bases identical to TRBD1. CDR3 length: 15 amino acids. The junction had 5 bases not matched to a gene; V was cut back by 4 bases and J by 1 base. Germline V gene sequence: CDR1 MDHEN, CDR2 SYDVKM. DNA of the CDR3: TGTGCCAGCAGTTCGGGTGGGACAGGGTCCTACGAGCAGTACTTC. Its translation is CASSSGGTGSYEQYF.